This T cell receptor beta chain comes out of a study of shared clonotypes between healthy human individuals. The V gene's germline CDR1 is SGHDT and CDR2 YYEEEE. The ends were cut back, 0 bases at V and 6 bases at J, with 19 bases in the middle. This CDR3 region has 17 residues. Terminally differentiated effector memory CD45RA+ cells were excluded by CCR7 positive selection of CD45RO-negative cells. Generated by immunoSEQ multiplex PCR, the TCRdb table keeps only in-frame clones and is missing some. The data hold approximately 1.9 million clones, with roughly 95% observed a single time. The chain employs TRBV5-6 and TRBJ2-1; D is possibly TRBD2 (5 bases). The specimen was naive CD8+ T cells from PBMCs. The receptor's source is a man aged 18 to 29 in good health. Some clones in this sample may be carry-over from other donors' samples. The CDR3 spells CASSLELRVVGGNEQFF. The CDR3 nucleotides read TGTGCCAGCAGCTTGGAGCTAAGAGTAGTCGGAGGCAATGAGCAGTTCTTC. Using reference TRBV5-6 and TRBJ2-1 for the parts outside the CDR3, the full variable domain is DAGVTQSPTHLIKTRGQQVTLRCSPKSGHDTVSWYQQALGQGPQFIFQYYEEEERQRGNFPDRFSGHQFPNYSSELNVNALLLGDSALYLCASSLELRVVGGNEQFFGPGTRLTVL.